This TCR beta chain was identified during a study of CD8+ T cells in alopecia areata. Whole-study context: In an open-label trial, patients got 5 to 10 mg tofacitinib twice daily.

Documented treatment: oral pan-JAK inhibitor, 5-10 mg twice daily. It was from alopecia areata patients that lesional scalp punch biopsies and peripheral blood were collected. Reverse transcription of extracted RNA yielded cDNA, which provided the sequencing template. Some clones are missing from TCRdb's copy, which holds only in-frame ones; the method was immunoSEQ multiplex PCR. The sample has approximately 170,000 clones; approximately 60% are singletons. V dropped 4 bases and J dropped 4 bases, with 11 bases sitting between them. The germline V gene encodes CDR1 SGHRS and CDR2 YFSETQ. This CDR3 region has 13 residues. Broader study findings: On tofacitinib, scalp clonality and expanded CD8+ clones among top 100 fell significantly.

In this sample, this clone turned up a few times. Its cognate antigen is unknown. This sequence was found in a human donor with alopecia areata. V gene TRBV5-1 combines with J gene TRBJ1-1, with D unresolved. Here the sequenced sample was CD4+ T cells sorted from blood, taken at week 24, from a patient treated with tofacitinib. This CDR3 is CASSPGDFTEAFF. The CDR3 nucleotides are TGCGCCAGCAGCCCTGGGGATTTCACTGAAGCTTTCTTT. The whole variable domain, remainder taken from reference TRBV5-1 and TRBJ1-1, is KAGVTQTPRYLIKTRGQQVTLSCSPISGHRSVSWYQQTPGQGLQFLFEYFSETQRNKGNFPGRFSGRQFSNSRSEMNVSTLELGDSALYLCASSPGDFTEAFFGQGTRLTVV.